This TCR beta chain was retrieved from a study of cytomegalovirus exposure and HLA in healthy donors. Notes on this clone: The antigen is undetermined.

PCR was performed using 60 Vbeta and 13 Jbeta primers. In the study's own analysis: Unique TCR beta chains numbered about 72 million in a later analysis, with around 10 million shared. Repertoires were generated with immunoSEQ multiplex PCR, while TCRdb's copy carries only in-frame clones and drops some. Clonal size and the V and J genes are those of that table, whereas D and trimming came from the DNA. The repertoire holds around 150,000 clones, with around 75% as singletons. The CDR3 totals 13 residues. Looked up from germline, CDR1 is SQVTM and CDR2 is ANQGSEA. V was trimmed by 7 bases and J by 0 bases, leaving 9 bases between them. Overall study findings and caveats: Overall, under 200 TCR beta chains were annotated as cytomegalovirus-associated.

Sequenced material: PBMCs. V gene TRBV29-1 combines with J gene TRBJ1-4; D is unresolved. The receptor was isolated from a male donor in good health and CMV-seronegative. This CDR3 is CSAWTATNEKLFF. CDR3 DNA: TGCAGCGCCTGGACTGCAACTAATGAAAAACTGTTTTTT.